This TCR beta chain was captured in a study of early T cells in non-severe SARS-CoV-2 infection. Whole-study context: The study sequenced bulk RNA from unsorted whole blood, with chains unpaired.

Study conclusions and caveats: A preference for anti-spike CD8 responses marked VDJdb matching, which missed private and CD4 specificities.

The TCR library protocol was used to attach unique molecular identifiers. These identifiers were attached to individual cDNA molecules. TCRdb re-called the 5' RACE reads through MiXCR, storing one row per CDR3 protein. Of roughly 71,000 distinct CDR3 sequences listed, about 12% are singletons. A few counts support this clonotype. Its cognate antigen is unknown. V was pared by 3 bases and J by 7 bases, with 5 bases of the junction left unmatched. Looked up from germline, CDR1 is KGHSH and CDR2 is LQKENI. The CDR3 is made up of 14 amino acids. The gene calls are TRBV18 and TRBJ1-4; 7 bases align to TRBD1. This TCR came from an adult who was a healthcare worker with PCR-confirmed SARS-CoV-2 infection or an uninfected control (not recorded which). Specimen: whole blood. CDR3 nucleotide sequence: TGTGCCAGCTCACCGACCACAGGGGCTGAAAAACTGTTTTTT. Its translation is CASSPTTGAEKLFF.